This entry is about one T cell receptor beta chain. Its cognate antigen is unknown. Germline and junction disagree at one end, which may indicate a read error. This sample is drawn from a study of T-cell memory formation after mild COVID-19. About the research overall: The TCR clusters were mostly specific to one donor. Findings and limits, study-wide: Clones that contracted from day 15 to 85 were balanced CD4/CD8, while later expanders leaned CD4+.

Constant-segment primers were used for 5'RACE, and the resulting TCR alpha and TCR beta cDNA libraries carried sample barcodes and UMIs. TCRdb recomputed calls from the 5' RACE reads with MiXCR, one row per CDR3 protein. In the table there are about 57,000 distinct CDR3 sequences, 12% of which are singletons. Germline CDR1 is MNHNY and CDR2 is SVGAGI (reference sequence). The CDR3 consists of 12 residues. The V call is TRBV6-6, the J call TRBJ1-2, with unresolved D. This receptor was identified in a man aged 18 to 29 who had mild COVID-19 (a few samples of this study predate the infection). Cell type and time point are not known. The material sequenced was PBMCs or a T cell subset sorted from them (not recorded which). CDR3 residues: CASSRRVYGYSF. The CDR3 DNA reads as TGTGCCAGCAGTCGCCGAGTTTATGGCTACTCCTTC.